The 21 T cell receptor beta chains given below trace back to one sample, sequenced in a study of blood T cells in healthy people across ages. Combining a sample-barcoded 5' primer with a J-beta primer mix, a second PCR ran for about 7 to 11 cycles. TCRdb re-called the 5' RACE reads with MiXCR, one entry per CDR3 protein. The repertoire consists of roughly 2 million distinct CDR3 sequences, with roughly 52% occurring once and the leading ten covering over 2%. The sequencing input was blood. The receptors here all came from a woman in her thirties or forties in good health.

The V and J genes are TRBV6-5 and TRBJ2-4, with D perhaps TRBD2 (5 bases). V shed 6 bases and J shed 0 bases, with 9 bases lying between them. Germline V lookup: CDR1 MNHEY, CDR2 SVGAGI. CDR3 length equals 14 residues. The CDR3 here is CASSKRIAKNIQYF. CDR3 DNA: TGTGCCAGCAGCAAGCGGATAGCCAAAAACATTCAGTACTTC.

The rearrangement links TRBV6-6 to TRBJ1-2, with 9 bases fitting TRBD1. The ends lost 6 bases at V and 4 bases at J; junction bases unmatched: 6. The V gene's germline CDR1 is MNHNY and CDR2 SVGAGI (reference sequence). The length of the CDR3 is 14 residues. CDR3 sequence reads: CASRMDRGSYGYTF. The CDR3 nucleotides read TGTGCCAGCAGGATGGACAGGGGAAGCTATGGCTACACCTTC.

This chain links TRBV6-1 with TRBJ1-2, with 8 bases aligning to TRBD1. The CDR3 sequence is 16 residues long. The ends lost 1 base at V and 4 bases at J; junction bases unmatched: 8. Germline lookup yields CDR1 MNHNS and CDR2 SASEGT. CDR3 in amino acids: CASSEGQGPPFYGYTF. The DNA for the CDR3 is TGTGCCAGCAGTGAAGGACAGGGGCCGCCCTTCTATGGCTACACCTTC.

This chain connects TRBV29-1 to TRBJ2-1; 7 bases map to TRBD2. J gave up 9 bases and V 3 bases, and 11 bases lay outside the gene matches. The germline CDR1 and CDR2 sequences are SQVTM and ANQGSEA. The CDR3 runs 14 residues. The CDR3: CSVDGGLGRTEQFF. CDR3 bases: TGCAGCGTTGACGGCGGACTAGGAAGAACTGAGCAGTTCTTC.

This chain uses TRBV6-2 or TRBV6-3 with TRBJ2-3; 8 nucleotides match TRBD2. This CDR3 is 18 amino acids long. CDR1 is MNHEY and CDR2 is SVGEGT in the germline V gene. Losses at the gene ends were 2 bases for V and 2 bases for J; bases not matched to a gene: 12. The CDR3, as DNA: TGTGCCAGCAGTTACAGTAGGACTAGCAGCCTACCCACAGATACGCAGTATTTT. Amino acids: CASSYSRTSSLPTDTQYF.

This clonotype has only a few counts. The chain recombines TRBV4-3 with TRBJ2-5, with D possibly matching TRBD1 (5 bases). Trimming pared 0 bases from V and 1 base from J, leaving 12 bases between. The CDR3 runs 16 residues. CDR1 is LGHNA and CDR2 is YSLEER in the germline V gene. CDR3 nucleotides: TGCGCCAGCAGCCAAGATTGGGGAAGGGGCCAAGAGACCCAGTACTTC. Its translation is CASSQDWGRGQETQYF.

This clonotype was observed a handful of times. The gene calls are TRBV20-1 and TRBJ2-3; no definite D call. In germline, CDR1 is DFQATT, CDR2 SNEGSKA (reference sequence). The length of the CDR3 is 15 residues. With 0 bases removed from V and 0 bases from J, the gap between germline ends came to 10 bases. The CDR3 nucleotides are TGCAGTGCTAGAGATTATCAGGCAAGCACAGATACGCAGTATTTT. It encodes CSARDYQASTDTQYF.

This clonotype was found a few times. The chain recombines TRBV7-2 with TRBJ2-5, with 9 nucleotides matching TRBD1. The J segment lost 5 bases and the V segment lost 3 bases, leaving 7 bases of the junction unmatched. The CDR3 consists of 15 residues. Germline V gene sequence: CDR1 SGHTA, CDR2 FQGNSA. The CDR3 sequence: CASSFRSGTGETQYF. CDR3 DNA: TGTGCCAGCAGCTTTAGATCCGGGACAGGGGAGACCCAGTACTTC.

The V call is TRBV4-3, the J call TRBJ2-1; D might be TRBD1 or TRBD2, each matching 5 bases. With the DNA end fitting TRBJ2-7 better, the J assignment may be wrong. The CDR3 is 16 amino acids. Germline CDR1 LGHNA, CDR2 YSLEER. CDR3 in amino acids: CASSQERGRIYNEQYF. The CDR3 region has the DNA TGCGCCAGCAGCCAAGAGAGGGGCAGAATCTACAATGAGCAGTACTTC.

A note on this clonotype: One end of the junction fails to match germline, which may point to a read error. The chain joins TRBV11-2 to TRBJ2-5; D assignment may be TRBD1 or TRBD2 (5 bases each). This CDR3 region has 15 residues. Germline loops: CDR1 SGHAT, CDR2 FQNNGV. As DNA, the CDR3 is TGTGCCTGCAGCTTAGCCTACGGGGCACAAGAGACCCAGTACTTC. Encoded protein: CACSLAYGAQETQYF.

The CDR3 protein is CASNPTGTGTETQYF. The CDR3 region has the DNA TGTGCCAGCAACCCAACCGGGACAGGGACGGAGACCCAGTACTTC. This chain uses TRBV6-2 or TRBV6-3 with TRBJ2-5; TRBD1 aligns across 9 bases. The CDR3 totals 15 residues. CDR1 and CDR2 (germline): MNHEY, SVGEGT. V shed 7 bases, J shed 5 bases, and the junction held 11 bases outside the gene matches.

The chain joins TRBV6-2 or TRBV6-3 to TRBJ2-1; 12 bases are a match to TRBD2. Germline CDR1 reads MNHEY; CDR2 reads SVGEGT. The CDR3 is 18 residues long. V lost 4 bases, J lost 7 bases, and 14 bases stayed unmatched. CDR3 DNA sequence: TGTGCCAGCAGTTCTGGGGCTAGCGGGGGGGCCGGGCGGAATGAGCAGTTCTTC. It yields the protein CASSSGASGGAGRNEQFF.

In this sample, this clonotype turned up a few times. The rearrangement links TRBV6-5 to TRBJ2-4; the D gene could be TRBD1 or TRBD2 (5 bases each). CDR1 and CDR2 (germline): MNHEY, SVGAGI. V lost 6 bases and J lost 0, with 9 bases in between. The CDR3 extends over 14 amino acids. Here the CDR3 reads CASSAGTAKNIQYF. DNA of the CDR3: TGTGCCAGCAGCGCCGGGACAGCCAAAAACATTCAGTACTTC.

The chain combines TRBV25-1 with TRBJ1-2; D is possibly TRBD1 (5 bases). Trimming took 5 bases from V and 5 from J, leaving 9 bases between them. The CDR3 length is 12 residues. From germline, CDR1 is MGHDK and CDR2 SYGVNS. The CDR3 region is CASSKGDYGYTF. CDR3 nucleotide sequence: TGTGCCAGCAGTAAAGGGGATTATGGCTACACCTTC.

V usage is TRBV5-6 and J usage is TRBJ1-1, with 7 positions matching TRBD1. The V and J ends lost 7 bases and 0 bases, in that order; junction bases with no gene match: 12. The CDR3 extends over 16 amino acids. Germline V lookup: CDR1 SGHDT, CDR2 YYEEEE. The CDR3 coding sequence is TGTGCCAGCGCGGCGGTCACAGGGGCTCTGAACACTGAAGCTTTCTTT. Translated, it gives CASAAVTGALNTEAFF.

V usage is TRBV12-3 or TRBV12-4 and J usage is TRBJ2-7; D ambiguous. The CDR3 extends over 13 amino acids. Trimming left V 9 bases short and J 2 bases short, with 14 bases between. CDR3 sequence (DNA): TGTGCCAGGTTCCCCCGACAAGCCTACGAGCAGTACTTC. It translates to CARFPRQAYEQYF.

The chain recombines TRBV20-1 with TRBJ2-7; D remains unclear. The end of the DNA is better explained by TRBJ2-5, so the J call may be wrong. From germline, CDR1 is DFQATT and CDR2 SNEGSKA (reference sequence). The CDR3 is made up of 15 amino acids. The DNA for the CDR3 is TGCAGTGCTCGCCACGGGCCGCGATCTGGGGAGACCCAGTACTTC. Its protein product is CSARHGPRSGETQYF.

This clonotype was observed a handful of times. The chain couples TRBV20-1 to TRBJ2-1, with TRBD2 identical over 10 bases. With 7 bases clipped from V and 7 bases from J, the junction kept 7 bases outside the gene matches. Per the germline V gene, CDR1 is DFQATT and CDR2 is SNEGSKA (reference sequence). The CDR3 totals 13 residues. The CDR3 DNA is TGCAGTGAGGGCCTAGCGGGGGTTAATGAGCAGTTCTTC. As protein: CSEGLAGVNEQFF.

This clonotype has only a few counts. This sequence joins TRBV7-6 and TRBJ2-5; TRBD1 is a possible D gene (6 bases). Germline V gene sequence: CDR1 SGHVS, CDR2 FNYEAQ. Deletions cut 1 base from V and 2 bases from J, with 14 bases between. This CDR3 has 16 amino acids. The CDR3 loop reads CASSLDPWGPQETQYF. CDR3 coding DNA: TGTGCCAGCAGCTTAGACCCTTGGGGGCCACAAGAGACCCAGTACTTC.

The chain uses TRBV6-6 and TRBJ2-3; D not resolved. There are 16 residues in the CDR3. Germline-derived CDR1 and CDR2 are MNHNY and SVGAGI (reference sequence). V gave up 0 bases and J gave up 6 bases, with 16 bases separating them. The CDR3 region is CASSYSLGSRHDTQYF. In nucleotides, the CDR3 is TGTGCCAGCAGTTACTCTTTGGGATCCAGGCATGATACGCAGTATTTT.

The chain combines TRBV20-1 with TRBJ2-5; perhaps TRBD1 as D (6 bases). The J call may not be correct, given that the DNA end is closer to TRBJ2-7. Germline CDR1 reads DFQATT; CDR2 reads SNEGSKA (reference sequence). This CDR3 has 13 residues. CDR3 nucleotides: TGCAGTGCTAGTAAGGGGGATCCCTACGAGCAGTACTTC. Translation: CSASKGDPYEQYF.